What follows describes a single TCR beta chain. With 60 Vbeta and 13 Jbeta primers, the PCR was carried out. Using immunoSEQ multiplex PCR, the repertoire was profiled, and TCRdb retains in-frame clones only, with some absent. The specimen's table records some 75,000 clones. This entry is derived from a study of cytomegalovirus exposure and HLA in healthy donors. Germline V CDR1 and CDR2: SGHNT, YYREEE (reference sequence). Trimming took off 0 bases at V and 4 bases at J, with 10 bases between the two ends. The length of the CDR3 is 15 residues. This rearrangement joins TRBV5-4 to TRBJ2-2, with D uncertain. Sequencing was performed on PBMCs. The sequence came from a boy under 18 in good health and CMV-seronegative. CDR3 nucleotide sequence: TGTGCCAGCAGCTTGGGGGCCGTTTCCACCGGGGAGCTGTTTTTT. Its protein product is CASSLGAVSTGELFF.